This record looks at one T cell receptor (beta chain) sequence and its context. These data come from a study of patients and donors after allogeneic stem cell transplantation. TCRdb ran MiXCR on the RT-PCR reads and lists one entry per CDR3 protein. The sample yields around 200,000 distinct CDR3 sequences, around 40% seen once. Trimming took 0 bases from V and 14 from J, leaving 20 bases between them. CDR1 DFQATT and CDR2 SNEGSKA come from the germline V gene (reference sequence). The CDR3 extends over 15 amino acids. The clonotype was recovered from a human donor who was either an allogeneic HSCT recipient or a stem cell or donor lymphocyte infusion donor (not recorded which). It is not recorded whose cells these are; they may come from a transplant donor. Source material: blood, either unsorted or a sorted T cell fraction (not recorded which). The chain employs TRBV20-1 and TRBJ1-6; D gene ambiguous. For the CDR3, the DNA is TGCAGTGCTAGAGAGAGTCCTAGGAGGGTATCGGCCCTCCACTTT. Translated, it gives CSARESPRRVSALHF.